This TCR beta chain was obtained from a study of Graves' ophthalmopathy and Graves' hyperthyroidism. The CDR3 spans 15 residues. The germline gives CDR1 SNHLY, CDR2 FYNNEI. Trimming took off 6 bases at V and 4 bases at J, with 18 bases between the two ends. At least ten counts were recorded for this clonotype. Beta-chain TCR CDR3 regions were amplified from RNA transcripts. The authors performed first-round RT-PCR with HTBI primers and then a second-round multiplex PCR. TCRdb re-called the multiplex PCR reads through MiXCR, storing one row per CDR3 protein. Of around 1.1 million distinct CDR3 sequences listed, less than 45% are singletons.

The chain employs TRBV2 and TRBJ1-2; no clear D gene. The receptor comes from an adult man with Graves' hyperthyroidism. The sample taken for sequencing was peripheral blood or thyroid tissue (not recorded which). The CDR3 loop reads CASRGSDGAVYGYTF. The CDR3 region has the DNA TGTGCCAGCAGGGGGTCGGATGGCGCGGTCTATGGCTACACCTTC.